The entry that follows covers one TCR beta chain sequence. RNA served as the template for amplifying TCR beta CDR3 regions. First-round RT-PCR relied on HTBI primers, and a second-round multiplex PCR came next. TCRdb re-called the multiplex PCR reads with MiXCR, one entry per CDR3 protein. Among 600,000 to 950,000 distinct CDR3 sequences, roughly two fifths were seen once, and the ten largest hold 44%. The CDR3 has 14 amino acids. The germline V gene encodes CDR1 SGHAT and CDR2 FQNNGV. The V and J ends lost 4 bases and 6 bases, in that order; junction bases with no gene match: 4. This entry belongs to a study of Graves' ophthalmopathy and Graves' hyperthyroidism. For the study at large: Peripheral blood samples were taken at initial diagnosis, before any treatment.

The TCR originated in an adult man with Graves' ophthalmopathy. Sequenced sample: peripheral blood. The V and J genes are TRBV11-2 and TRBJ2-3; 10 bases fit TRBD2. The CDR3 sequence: CASSSTSGVDTQYF. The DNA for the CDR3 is TGTGCCAGCAGCTCAACTAGCGGGGTTGATACGCAGTATTTT.